One sample yielded the 24 T cell receptor beta chains listed below, sequenced in a study of T cells after yellow fever vaccination. One entry per CDR3 protein, called by TCRdb with MiXCR from the 5' RACE reads. This sample has about 340,000 distinct CDR3 sequences, with 3% to 4.5% found just once. The specimen was PBMCs, collected 5 days after the yellow fever booster vaccination. Receptors originate from a young man who received the YFV17D yellow fever vaccine.

This clonotype showed up just a few times. The chain joins TRBV7-9 to TRBJ1-4; possibly TRBD1 for D (5 bases). CDR3 length: 19 amino acids. In germline, CDR1 is SEHNR, CDR2 FQNEAQ (reference sequence). The V end was cut by 5 bases, the J end by 8 bases, with 30 bases between. CDR3 sequence reads: CASSQGHPGPQGMVEKLFF. The CDR3 DNA reads as TGTGCCAGCAGCCAAGGTCATCCGGGACCTCAAGGGATGGTAGAAAAACTGTTTTTT. Looking up the rest from reference TRBV7-9 and TRBJ1-4 gives the full variable domain: DTGVSQNPRHKITKRGQNVTFRCDPISEHNRLYWYRQTLGQGPEFLTYFQNEAQLEKSRLLSDRFSAERPKGSFSTLEIQRTEQGDSAMYLCASSQGHPGPQGMVEKLFFGSGTQLSVL.

This clonotype was seen only a few times. V is TRBV28 and J is TRBJ2-7; D remains unclear. Germline CDR1 reads MDHEN; CDR2 reads SYDVKM. Trimming pared 2 bases from V and 3 bases from J, leaving 8 bases between. This CDR3 comprises 13 residues. In DNA form, the CDR3 reads TGTGCCAGCAGTTTAGCCGGATACTACGAGCAGTACGTC. Translated, it gives CASSLAGYYEQYV.

This clonotype was seen only a few times. The V gene is TRBV12-3 or TRBV12-4, the J gene TRBJ2-2; 7 bases are a match to TRBD1. This CDR3 comprises 17 residues. After removal of 5 bases from V and 5 bases from J, the junction contained 14 bases not matched to a gene. The CDR3 nucleotides are TGTGCCAGCAGTCCGGACGACAGGGTTTTGGTTACCGGGGAGCTGTTTTTT. Encoded protein: CASSPDDRVLVTGELFF.

This clonotype showed up many times. The chain combines TRBV20-1 with TRBJ2-5, with D uncertain. Germline V gene lookup returns CDR1 DFQATT and CDR2 SNEGSKA (reference sequence). Trimming took off 6 bases at V and 5 bases at J, with 13 bases between the two ends. The CDR3 runs 12 residues. The CDR3 DNA is TGCAGTGCATCAGCTGATGTGGAGACCCAGTACTTC. The encoded protein is CSASADVETQYF.

The chain joins TRBV5-6 to TRBJ2-1, with TRBD2 matching 9 bases. Looked up from germline, CDR1 is SGHDT and CDR2 is YYEEEE. The CDR3 is 16 amino acids. The V and J ends lost 1 base and 5 bases, in that order; junction bases with no gene match: 7. The CDR3 loop is CASSLCRGGANNEQFF. CDR3 DNA sequence: TGTGCCAGCAGCTTGTGCCGCGGGGGGGCCAACAATGAGCAGTTCTTC.

There are a few counts of this clonotype. This chain joins TRBV28 and TRBJ1-5, with D maybe TRBD1 (6 bases). V was trimmed by 3 bases and J by 2 bases, leaving 14 bases between them. CDR3 length: 16 amino acids. Looked up from germline, CDR1 is MDHEN and CDR2 is SYDVKM. CDR3 in DNA: TGTGCCAGCAGTTTCTACAGGGTTTTGGGCAATCAGCCCCAGCATTTT. This sequence encodes CASSFYRVLGNQPQHF.

This clonotype was detected ten times or more. The chain employs TRBV25-1 and TRBJ2-7; TRBD1 aligns across 10 bases. The V and J ends lost 5 bases and 6 bases, in that order; junction bases with no gene match: 10. This CDR3 is 15 amino acids long. Germline V lookup: CDR1 MGHDK, CDR2 SYGVNS. The CDR3, as DNA: TGTGCCAGCAGTCCTTTCGGGACAGGGGCTTCCGAGCAGTACTTC. It codes for CASSPFGTGASEQYF.

V is TRBV4-2 and J is TRBJ2-1; weak D call: TRBD2 (6 bases). The CDR3 runs 13 residues. Trimming took off 1 base at V and 9 bases at J, with 10 bases between the two ends. CDR1 LGHNA and CDR2 YNFKEQ come from the germline V gene. The CDR3 region is CASSQGRGTEQFF. CDR3 DNA sequence: TGTGCCAGCAGCCAAGGTCGGGGGACTGAGCAGTTCTTC.

V gene TRBV5-5 combines with J gene TRBJ1-1; D is ambiguous. V was cut by 0 bases and J by 4 bases, with 13 bases left in between. The CDR3 is 15 amino acids. Germline CDR1 reads SGHKS; CDR2 reads YYEKEE (reference sequence). The CDR3 region is CASSLDGRSGTEAFF. In DNA, the CDR3 is TGTGCCAGCAGCTTGGACGGACGATCGGGCACTGAAGCTTTCTTT. The variable domain in full, completed from reference TRBV5-5 and TRBJ1-1, reads DAGVTQSPTHLIKTRGQQVTLRCSPISGHKSVSWYQQVLGQGPQFIFQYYEKEERGRGNFPDRFSARQFPNYSSELNVNALLLGDSALYLCASSLDGRSGTEAFFGQGTRLTVV.

This clonotype was detected many times. The J gene is TRBJ2-1, the V gene TRBV5-1; 10 bases are a match to TRBD2. The CDR3 sequence is 14 residues long. V shed 2 bases and J 5 bases; nucleotides not matched to a gene: 1. Germline CDR1 and CDR2: SGHRS and YFSETQ. CDR3 sequence (DNA): TGCGCCAGCAGCTTAGCGGGGGGGCACAATGAGCAGTTCTTC. This encodes CASSLAGGHNEQFF.

This clonotype was detected only a few times. The chain combines TRBV6-6 with TRBJ1-5; 7 bases match TRBD1. Germline V gene sequence: CDR1 MNHNY, CDR2 SVGAGI (reference sequence). Trimming cost V 6 bases and J 6 bases; bases outside gene matches: 8. The CDR3 consists of 14 residues. CDR3 coding DNA: TGTGCCAGCAGCACGACCGGGACAGTTCAGCCCCAGCATTTT. As protein: CASSTTGTVQPQHF.

This clonotype has just a few counts. The chain recombines TRBV20-1 with TRBJ2-1, with 7 bases aligning to TRBD2. The junction had 6 bases not matched to a gene; V was cut back by 5 bases and J by 2 bases. Germline CDR1 DFQATT, CDR2 SNEGSKA (reference sequence). The CDR3 extends over 14 amino acids. The CDR3 reads CSAPPSGTYNEQFF. The CDR3 coding sequence is TGCAGTGCTCCGCCTAGCGGCACCTACAATGAGCAGTTCTTC.

This clonotype was counted only a few times. This chain links TRBV5-4 with TRBJ2-2, with 8 bases identical to TRBD1. Germline lookup yields CDR1 SGHNT and CDR2 YYREEE (reference sequence). There are 15 residues in the CDR3. Germline trimming cut 9 bases from V and 2 bases from J; bases unmatched to any gene: 9. CDR3 protein: CATGRGQGNTGELFF. The CDR3 DNA reads TGTGCCACCGGGCGTGGACAGGGTAACACCGGGGAGCTGTTTTTT. The whole variable domain, filled in from reference TRBV5-4 and TRBJ2-2, reads ETGVTQSPTHLIKTRGQQVTLRCSSQSGHNTVSWYQQALGQGPQFIFQYYREEENGRGNFPPRFSGLQFPNYSSELNVNALELDDSALYLCATGRGQGNTGELFFGEGSRLTVL.

This clonotype was counted many times. In DNA, the CDR3 is TGCAGTGCTACCCGACGGGGGAGCTCCTACAATGAGCAGTTCTTC. Translated: CSATRRGSSYNEQFF. This chain links TRBV20-1 with TRBJ2-1, with D tentatively TRBD2 (6 bases). The V gene lost 4 bases and the J gene lost 0 bases, with 13 bases spanning the gap. The CDR3 is 15 residues long. Germline V lookup: CDR1 DFQATT, CDR2 SNEGSKA (reference sequence).

This chain connects TRBV9 to TRBJ1-2; D ambiguous. In germline, CDR1 is SGDLS, CDR2 YYNGEE. The CDR3 sequence is 17 residues long. Trimming left V 0 bases short and J 0 bases short, with 15 bases between. The CDR3 DNA follows: TGTGCCAGCAGCGTAGAGGGCAGGCCAAATCCTAACTATGGCTACACCTTC. Translated, it gives CASSVEGRPNPNYGYTF.

This sequence joins TRBV7-6 and TRBJ1-2, with 10 bases that match TRBD1. This CDR3 has 17 amino acids. V trimming: 0 bases; J trimming: 4 bases; junction bases outside the gene matches: 8. Per the germline V gene, CDR1 is SGHVS and CDR2 is FNYEAQ. The CDR3 DNA reads as TGTGCCAGCAGCTTAGCGCAGGACGGACAGGGGGGCTATGGCTACACCTTC. It translates to CASSLAQDGQGGYGYTF.

This clonotype was detected ten times or more. The CDR3: CSVEIGGETQYF. The DNA of the CDR3 is TGCAGCGTTGAAATCGGGGGAGAGACCCAGTACTTC. The rearrangement links TRBV29-1 to TRBJ2-5, with D perhaps TRBD2 (6 bases). CDR3 length: 12 residues. The V gene lost 2 bases and the J gene lost 4 bases, with 8 bases spanning the gap. Germline CDR1 is SQVTM and CDR2 is ANQGSEA.

This clonotype was counted at least ten times. The chain carries TRBV12-3 or TRBV12-4 and TRBJ1-6; the D gene is possibly TRBD1 (5 bases). V lost 3 bases and J lost 10, with 13 bases in between. There are 14 residues in the CDR3. In DNA form, the CDR3 reads TGTGCCAGCAGTTTGATGGGGCGCGGGTCACCCCTCCACTTT. It translates to CASSLMGRGSPLHF.

This clonotype was found a few times. CDR3 region: CASSGGPNSYEQYF. The DNA for the CDR3 is TGTGCCAGCAGTGGGGGTCCCAACTCCTACGAGCAGTACTTC. The chain employs TRBV7-2 and TRBJ2-7; D possibly uses TRBD1 or TRBD2 (5 bases each). The CDR3 covers 14 residues. Trimming removed 6 bases from V and 0 bases from J, with 12 bases in between. Germline V lookup: CDR1 SGHTA, CDR2 FQGNSA. The full variable domain, in which reference TRBV7-2 and TRBJ2-7 provide the parts outside the CDR3, is GAGVSQSPSNKVTEKGKDVELRCDPISGHTALYWYRQSLGQGLEFLIYFQGNSAPDKSGLPSDRFSAERTGGSVSTLTIQRTQQEDSAVYLCASSGGPNSYEQYFGPGTRLTVT.

The rearrangement uses TRBV20-1 and TRBJ2-2; a possible D gene is TRBD1 (6 bases). The V and J ends lost 1 base and 4 bases respectively, with 16 bases between them. CDR1 is DFQATT and CDR2 is SNEGSKA in the germline V gene (reference sequence). CDR3 length equals 16 residues. The chain's CDR3 is CSARVSTQGPTGELFF. The DNA for the CDR3 is TGCAGTGCTAGAGTTTCCACTCAGGGGCCCACCGGGGAGCTGTTTTTT.

This chain links TRBV5-1 with TRBJ1-6, with D uncertain. Germline lookup yields CDR1 SGHRS and CDR2 YFSETQ. Trimming stripped 0 bases from V and 3 bases from J, with 7 bases between. The CDR3 consists of 15 residues. CDR3 sequence: CASSLDRNYNSPLHF. The CDR3, as DNA: TGCGCCAGCAGCTTGGACCGGAACTATAATTCACCCCTCCACTTT. The whole variable domain, filled in from reference TRBV5-1 and TRBJ1-6, reads KAGVTQTPRYLIKTRGQQVTLSCSPISGHRSVSWYQQTPGQGLQFLFEYFSETQRNKGNFPGRFSGRQFSNSRSEMNVSTLELGDSALYLCASSLDRNYNSPLHFGNGTRLTVT.

The CDR3 DNA follows: TGTGCCAGCAGCACCCGACGGACACCTTTCTCCTACAATGAGCAGTTCTTC. Translating gives CASSTRRTPFSYNEQFF. The rearrangement links TRBV11-2 to TRBJ2-1; the D gene is possibly TRBD1 (5 bases). Deletions cut 5 bases from V and 0 bases from J, with 17 bases between. The CDR3 runs to 17 residues. Per germline, CDR1 SGHAT and CDR2 FQNNGV.

The CDR3 loop reads CASSFANREISYEQYF. The CDR3 DNA follows: TGTGCCAGCAGCTTCGCAAACAGGGAAATTTCCTACGAGCAGTACTTC. The rearrangement links TRBV7-2 to TRBJ2-7; D may be TRBD1 (6 bases). Germline V gene sequence: CDR1 SGHTA, CDR2 FQGNSA. This CDR3 is 16 amino acids long. Deletions cut 3 bases from V and 1 base from J, with 16 bases between.

The V gene is TRBV28, the J gene TRBJ1-6, with 7 positions matching TRBD1. The V and J ends lost 7 bases and 5 bases, in that order; junction bases with no gene match: 2. The CDR3 is made up of 13 amino acids. CDR1 is MDHEN, CDR2 SYDVKM, per germline. The DNA for the CDR3 is TGTGCCAGCAAGACAGGGAATAATTCACCCCTCCACTTT. It specifies CASKTGNNSPLHF.